These 15 T cell receptor beta chains were sequenced from one sample in a study of blood T cell repertoires in COVID-19. Sequencing used immunoSEQ multiplex PCR; TCRdb keeps in-frame clones, though not all of them. Among approximately 210,000 clones listed, roughly four fifths were seen once. Sequenced material: peripheral blood. These receptors all come from a woman between 40 and 50 years old with active or convalescent COVID-19.

Of note for this clone: One end of the junction is discordant with germline, which a read error may explain. The identical CDR3 is also encoded by other nucleotide sequences in the sample. The chain joins TRBV2 to TRBJ2-7; 7 bases align to TRBD2. The CDR3 is made up of 13 amino acids. Germline CDR1 is SNHLY and CDR2 is FYNNEI. This CDR3 is CASSEGEGPEQYF. CDR3 bases: TGTGCCAGCAGTGAAGGGGAGGGACCCGAGCAGTACTTT.

J is TRBJ2-1 and V is TRBV5-6, with D perhaps matching TRBD2 (6 bases). Between the trimmed V and J ends, which lost 0 bases and 4 bases, there was a span of 14 bases. CDR1 and CDR2 (germline): SGHDT, YYEEEE. The CDR3 is made up of 16 amino acids. The CDR3 protein is CASSLGAGTSYNEQFF. The DNA of the CDR3 is TGTGCCAGCAGCTTGGGGGCCGGGACTTCGTACAATGAGCAGTTCTTC. Full variable domain (rest looked up from reference TRBV5-6 and TRBJ2-1): DAGVTQSPTHLIKTRGQQVTLRCSPKSGHDTVSWYQQALGQGPQFIFQYYEEEERQRGNFPDRFSGHQFPNYSSELNVNALLLGDSALYLCASSLGAGTSYNEQFFGPGTRLTVL.

The chain employs TRBV12-3 or TRBV12-4 and TRBJ1-1, with D tentatively TRBD1 (5 bases). The germline V and J ends were trimmed by 3 bases and 4 bases, with 9 bases remaining between them. This CDR3 spans 13 amino acids. CDR3: CASSFAGITEAFF. The CDR3 DNA is TGTGCCAGCAGTTTCGCAGGGATCACTGAAGCTTTCTTT.

This clone was observed a handful of times. The J gene is TRBJ1-5, the V gene TRBV23-1; the match to TRBD1 covers 7 bases. TRBV23-1 is noted as an ORF with a role that remains uncertain. The CDR3 covers 17 residues. Germline trimming cut 0 bases from V and 5 bases from J; bases unmatched to any gene: 10. In DNA, the CDR3 is TGCGCCAGCAGTCAATCGGGGACGACAGGGCGGGATCAGCCCCAGCATTTT. Amino acid sequence: CASSQSGTTGRDQPQHF.

V gene TRBV2 combines with J gene TRBJ1-2, with TRBD1 identical over 8 bases. In germline, CDR1 is SNHLY, CDR2 FYNNEI. Trimming cost V 4 bases and J 6 bases; bases outside gene matches: 10. The CDR3 extends over 15 amino acids. The DNA for the CDR3 is TGTGCCAGCAGTGTTTCCCTACAGGGGGGGGATGGCTACACCTTC. This codes for CASSVSLQGGDGYTF. Filled out from reference TRBV2 and TRBJ1-2, the complete variable domain reads EPEVTQTPSHQVTQMGQEVILRCVPISNHLYFYWYRQILGQKVEFLVSFYNNEISEKSEIFDDQFSVERPDGSNFTLKIRSTKLEDSAMYFCASSVSLQGGDGYTFGSGTRLTVV.

This clone came up a few times. The genes are TRBV4-1 and TRBJ2-3; 13 positions agree with TRBD2. The CDR3 contains 15 residues. Germline V gene data show CDR1 as MGHRA and CDR2 as YSYEKL. Trimming cost V 3 bases and J 4 bases; bases outside gene matches: 1. CDR3 coding DNA: TGCGCCAGCAGCCAGGGACTAGCGGGACCAGATACGCAGTATTTT. Protein product: CASSQGLAGPDTQYF.

The chain uses TRBV7-9 and TRBJ2-4; 11 nucleotides line up with TRBD2. Germline assignment: CDR1 SEHNR and CDR2 FQNEAQ (reference sequence). The CDR3 spans 15 residues. Unmatched junction bases numbered 3, after V lost 1 base and J lost 7 bases. The DNA of the CDR3 is TGTGCCAGCAGCTTAGATCGGACTAGCGGGAACATTCAGTACTTC. Amino acid sequence: CASSLDRTSGNIQYF.

The chain links TRBV29-1 to TRBJ2-3; a possible D gene is TRBD2 (5 bases). The CDR3 is 15 amino acids. In germline, CDR1 is SQVTM, CDR2 ANQGSEA. Between the trimmed V and J ends, which lost 6 bases and 6 bases, there was a span of 22 bases. The CDR3 DNA follows: TGCAGCGTGGGCGCGGGTTTTCCGGCCCTGGATACGCAGTATTTT. It yields the protein CSVGAGFPALDTQYF.

On this clone itself: Additional DNA sequences in this sample encode the identical CDR3. DNA for the CDR3: TGCGCCAGCAGCTTGGGAAACAGGGGGATGAACACTGAAGCTTTCTTT. It translates to CASSLGNRGMNTEAFF. The chain has TRBV5-1 and TRBJ1-1; TRBD1 matches at 8 bases. Trimming took 0 bases from V and 0 from J; bases not matched to a gene: 4. From germline, CDR1 is SGHRS and CDR2 YFSETQ. This CDR3 contains 16 residues.

This chain uses TRBV11-3 with TRBJ2-7, with 7 bases lining up with TRBD1. Losses at the gene ends were 3 bases for V and 0 bases for J; bases not matched to a gene: 2. This CDR3 region has 14 residues. Germline CDR1 reads SGHNT; CDR2 reads YENEEA. DNA of the CDR3: TGTGCCAGCAGCTTGGGACAGATCTCCTACGAGCAGTACTTC. As protein: CASSLGQISYEQYF.

The gene calls are TRBV14 and TRBJ2-3; D might be TRBD2 (6 bases). Germline CDR1 SGHDN, CDR2 FVKESK. V was pared by 4 bases and J by 1 base, with 15 bases between. The CDR3 covers 16 residues. The CDR3 DNA reads TGTGCCAGCAGCCCACTTACGGGGGTAGGCACAGATACGCAGTATTTT. It translates to CASSPLTGVGTDTQYF.

The chain links TRBV6-1 to TRBJ2-1; 7 bases line up with TRBD1. There are 15 residues in the CDR3. V dropped 2 bases and J dropped 3; count of bases not matched to a gene: 4. CDR1 is MNHNS and CDR2 is SASEGT in the germline V gene. The CDR3 loop reads CASSEPAGGYNEQFF. The CDR3 coding sequence is TGTGCCAGCAGTGAACCGGCAGGGGGCTACAATGAGCAGTTCTTC.

CDR3 residues: CASSYGTGGFQEAFF. In DNA form, the CDR3 reads TGTGCCAGCAGTTACGGGACAGGGGGCTTCCAGGAGGCTTTCTTT. This chain joins TRBV6-2 or TRBV6-3 and TRBJ1-1; 12 nucleotides match TRBD1. The V gene end was trimmed by 2 bases and the J gene end by 11 bases; junction bases not matched to a gene: 9. The germline V gene has CDR1 MNHEY and CDR2 SVGEGT. This CDR3 comprises 15 residues.

This clone is a singleton in its sample. This sequence joins TRBV24-1 and TRBJ2-2; 7 nucleotides line up with TRBD2. Germline V gene sequence: CDR1 KGHDR, CDR2 SFDVKD. The V gene end was trimmed by 4 bases and the J gene end by 5 bases; junction bases not matched to a gene: 6. CDR3 length: 15 amino acids. The CDR3, as DNA: TGTGCCACCAGTGACCGGGGACTATCGACCGGGGAGCTGTTTTTT. Translated, it gives CATSDRGLSTGELFF.

For the CDR3, the DNA is TGCAGCGTTGAGGGACAGGGGGTGAACACTGAAGCTTTCTTT. It codes for CSVEGQGVNTEAFF. This rearrangement joins TRBV29-1 to TRBJ1-1, with 11 bases that match TRBD1. Losses at the gene ends were 3 bases for V and 0 bases for J; bases not matched to a gene: 0. The CDR3 is 14 amino acids. In germline, CDR1 is SQVTM, CDR2 ANQGSEA.